This T cell receptor beta chain was observed in a study of blood T cell repertoires in COVID-19. Study at large: Nucleic acid was either cDNA or gDNA, and it came from T cells, B-cell-depleted T cells, or PBMCs.

The Seattle patients, enrolled during active infection, were followed longitudinally. This CDR3 spans 14 amino acids. J lost 8 bases, V lost 7 bases, and 9 bases had no gene match. Germline-derived CDR1 and CDR2 are SNHLY and FYNNEI. Original analysis: Reference gene primer amplification yielded estimated nucleated cell counts. Libraries were prepared by immunoSEQ multiplex PCR; TCRdb keeps only in-frame clonotypes and omits some of them. V and J calls and clone size are copied from that table; D and trimming were computed from the DNA. The repertoire holds over 75,000 clones, with about 86% as singletons.

The sequenced sample consisted of peripheral blood. The TCR originated in a man in his forties or fifties with COVID-19, enrolled during active disease. The J gene is TRBJ2-7, the V gene TRBV2, with 12 bases lining up with TRBD1. CDR3 in amino acids: CASNPGQGAQKQYF. CDR3 nucleotides: TGTGCCAGCAATCCGGGACAGGGGGCGCAAAAGCAGTACTTC.